Each of the 7 T cell receptor beta chains below was sequenced from the same sample in a study of CD8 T cells in Susac syndrome. cDNA came from around 0.5 to 1 ug RNA primed by random hexamers. Each CDR3 protein gets one entry after TCRdb re-called the immunoSEQ multiplex PCR reads with MiXCR. The sample records some 90,000 distinct CDR3 sequences, over 80% being singletons. Specimen: CD8+ T cells from PBMCs. These TCRs come from a human donor in good health.

Concerning this clonotype: Since the CDR3 does not end with the conserved phenylalanine or tryptophan, this likely comes from a read error. V is TRBV19 and J is TRBJ2-3; tentative D call: TRBD1 (6 bases). The CDR3 has 15 amino acids. CDR1 and CDR2 (germline): LNHDA, SQIVND (reference sequence). V lost 5 bases and J 4 bases, leaving 16 bases between the germline ends. The CDR3 DNA is TGTGCCAGTAGTCCCACAGGGCCTCAGGCAGATACGCAGTATCTT. Translating gives CASSPTGPQADTQYL.

Details on this clonotype: One junction end disagrees with the germline gene, perhaps due to a read error. CDR3 nucleotide sequence: TGTGCCAGCAGCCCAATCCTACTAGCGGGTGAGCGGTTCTTC. Translated: CASSPILLAGERFF. The V gene is TRBV14, the J gene TRBJ2-1; 9 bases align to TRBD2. This CDR3 spans 14 amino acids. CDR1 SGHDN and CDR2 FVKESK come from the germline V gene.

V usage is TRBV5-1 and J usage is TRBJ2-3, with a tentative D call TRBD1 (6 bases). The CDR3 extends over 14 amino acids. Germline assignment: CDR1 SGHRS and CDR2 YFSETQ. The V end was cut by 1 base, the J end by 1 base, with 7 bases between. The CDR3 region is CASSLPGGTDTQYF. The CDR3 DNA sequence: TGCGCCAGCAGCTTGCCAGGGGGCACAGATACGCAGTATTTT.

The chain recombines TRBV29-1 with TRBJ2-7, with D possibly being TRBD1 or TRBD2 (6 bases each). The V gene lost 6 bases and the J gene lost 2 bases, with 11 bases spanning the gap. The CDR3 totals 12 residues. Germline V gene lookup returns CDR1 SQVTM and CDR2 ANQGSEA. CDR3: CSVRDIAYEQYF. For the CDR3, the DNA is TGCAGCGTGCGGGACATCGCCTACGAGCAGTACTTC.

This clonotype was observed a handful of times. This chain uses TRBV3-1 with TRBJ2-7, with 7 nucleotides matching TRBD1. CDR1 is LGHDT, CDR2 YNNKEL, per germline (reference sequence). The CDR3 loop spans 14 amino acids. After removal of 4 bases from V and 4 bases from J, the junction contained 7 bases not matched to a gene. CDR3 DNA sequence: TGTGCCAGCAGCCCCGGACAGGTCGCGTACGAGCAGTACTTC. This encodes CASSPGQVAYEQYF.

The chain uses TRBV10-3 and TRBJ2-5; 9 bases line up with TRBD2. Looked up from germline, CDR1 is ENHRY and CDR2 is SYGVKD. J was trimmed by 0 bases and V by 0 bases; bases with no gene match: 5. This CDR3 has 17 amino acids. This chain's CDR3 is CAISESRIAGDQETQYF. As DNA, the CDR3 is TGTGCCATCAGTGAGTCGAGAATAGCGGGGGACCAAGAGACCCAGTACTTC.

This clonotype has just one count. The chain combines TRBV9 with TRBJ1-2, with D possibly being TRBD1 (6 bases). Germline V gene sequence: CDR1 SGDLS, CDR2 YYNGEE. This CDR3 contains 13 residues. V dropped 0 bases and J dropped 4 bases, with 7 bases sitting between them. The CDR3 here is CASSVEDSYGYTF. The DNA for the CDR3 is TGTGCCAGCAGCGTAGAGGACAGCTATGGCTACACCTTC.